A single sample gave rise to the 23 T cell receptor beta chains below, sequenced in a study of T cell repertoires in cytomegalovirus infection. TCRdb ran MiXCR on the reads and lists one entry per CDR3 protein. In the table there are hundreds of thousands of distinct CDR3 sequences, 30% to 35% of which are singletons. The antigens these receptors bind are not known. The specimen was cultured PBMCs, collected from culture after CMV antigen stimulation. These receptors were obtained from a human donor in good health (CMV status not recorded). Some clones in this sample may be carry-over from other donors' samples.

The sample holds a few counts of this clonotype. The chain uses TRBV7-6 and TRBJ1-1, with D tentatively TRBD1 (5 bases). The germline CDR1 and CDR2 sequences are SGHVS and FNYEAQ. Trimming stripped 5 bases from V and 5 bases from J, with 18 bases between. The CDR3 has 15 residues. CDR3 nucleotide sequence: TGTGCCAGCAGCCCATTCTCCAGGGTAACAACTGAAGCTTTCTTT. Encoded protein: CASSPFSRVTTEAFF.

In its sample, this clonotype was seen a few times. The rearrangement joins TRBV20-1 to TRBJ1-4; D possibly corresponds to TRBD1 (5 bases). This CDR3 has 15 amino acids. CDR1 and CDR2 (germline): DFQATT, SNEGSKA (reference sequence). With 2 bases removed from V and 1 base from J, the gap between germline ends came to 11 bases. The CDR3 sequence: CSARKIRETNEKLFF. The CDR3 DNA reads TGCAGTGCTAGAAAAATCAGGGAAACTAATGAAAAACTGTTTTTT.

This clonotype has ten or more counts. The chain has TRBV12-3 or TRBV12-4 and TRBJ1-1, with 7 bases identical to TRBD1. There are 15 residues in the CDR3. V was clipped by 6 bases and J by 1 base; unmatched bases: 8. CDR3 in amino acids: CASRRDRNSNTEAFF. CDR3 DNA sequence: TGTGCCAGCAGGAGGGACAGAAACTCGAACACTGAAGCTTTCTTT.

The rearrangement links TRBV7-9 to TRBJ1-2; D remains unclear. The ends were cut back, 5 bases at V and 0 bases at J, with 10 bases in the middle. This CDR3 spans 14 amino acids. Germline CDR1 is SEHNR and CDR2 is FQNEAQ (reference sequence). DNA for the CDR3: TGTGCCAGCAGCCGAGGCCCAGCTAACTATGGCTACACCTTC. Protein: CASSRGPANYGYTF.

The chain uses TRBV19 and TRBJ1-1, with D possibly TRBD1 on 5 matching bases. Per germline, CDR1 LNHDA and CDR2 SQIVND (reference sequence). With 10 bases removed from V and 4 bases from J, the gap between germline ends came to 13 bases. This CDR3 contains 12 residues. CDR3 nucleotides: TGTGCCACTTCCGGCGGGGGCACTGAAGCTTTCTTT. Protein sequence: CATSGGGTEAFF.

The chain employs TRBV4-1 and TRBJ1-1; tentatively, D is TRBD1 (5 bases). V was trimmed by 2 bases and J by 2 bases, leaving 12 bases between them. The CDR3 extends over 15 amino acids. Germline values: CDR1 MGHRA, CDR2 YSYEKL. The CDR3 here is CASSQQRGSNTEAFF. In nucleotides, the CDR3 is TGCGCCAGCAGCCAACAAAGGGGAAGCAACACTGAAGCTTTCTTT.

The rearrangement joins TRBV18 to TRBJ2-7; weak D call: TRBD1 (6 bases). Per germline, CDR1 KGHSH and CDR2 LQKENI. Trimming took off 5 bases at V and 5 bases at J, with 10 bases between the two ends. This CDR3 has 12 residues. DNA for the CDR3: TGTGCCAGCTCATCCACAGGGAACGAGCAGTACGTC. Translation: CASSSTGNEQYV.

This clonotype was seen more than once but under ten times. This chain joins TRBV19 and TRBJ1-5, with D hard to call. The CDR3 consists of 13 residues. Germline-derived CDR1 and CDR2 are LNHDA and SQIVND (reference sequence). V lost 7 bases and J lost 4, with 11 bases in between. CDR3 protein: CASTGRPNQPQHF. CDR3 nucleotide sequence: TGTGCCAGTACAGGACGGCCAAATCAGCCCCAGCATTTT.

This clonotype was detected only a few times. The chain couples TRBV11-2 to TRBJ2-1, with D maybe TRBD1 (6 bases). The CDR3 covers 16 residues. CDR1 SGHAT and CDR2 FQNNGV come from the germline V gene. The V gene lost 5 bases and the J gene lost 4 bases, with 18 bases spanning the gap. The CDR3 sequence: CASSPLTGSGYNEQFF. The CDR3, as DNA: TGTGCCAGCAGCCCACTCACAGGGAGCGGATACAATGAGCAGTTCTTC.

This clonotype was recorded a few times. This chain links TRBV24-1 with TRBJ2-1; no clear D. The V gene lost 2 bases and the J gene lost 12 bases, with 7 bases spanning the gap. The germline V gene has CDR1 KGHDR and CDR2 SFDVKD. The CDR3 loop spans 11 amino acids. Here the CDR3 DNA reads TGTGCCACCAGTGATTCTAGAGTGCAGTTCTTC. This sequence encodes CATSDSRVQFF.

This clonotype was recorded a few times. This chain uses TRBV7-2 with TRBJ2-7, with 10 nucleotides matching TRBD1. Trimming cost V 6 bases and J 1 base; bases outside gene matches: 6. The CDR3 consists of 15 residues. Germline V gene sequence: CDR1 SGHTA, CDR2 FQGNSA. The CDR3: CASRTGTGESYEQYF. CDR3 in DNA: TGTGCCAGCAGGACCGGGACAGGGGAATCCTACGAGCAGTACTTC. The full variable domain, in which reference TRBV7-2 and TRBJ2-7 provide the parts outside the CDR3, is GAGVSQSPSNKVTEKGKDVELRCDPISGHTALYWYRQSLGQGLEFLIYFQGNSAPDKSGLPSDRFSAERTGGSVSTLTIQRTQQEDSAVYLCASRTGTGESYEQYFGPGTRLTVT.

This clonotype occurred a few times. CDR3 loop: CASGNGGVALYF. Written as DNA, the CDR3 is TGTGCCAGCGGCAACGGGGGGGTGGCGTTGTACTTC. The chain carries TRBV11-2 and TRBJ2-7, with 8 bases matching TRBD2. The germline CDR1 and CDR2 sequences are SGHAT and FQNNGV. The trim removed 8 bases at V and 12 bases at J, leaving 12 bases unmatched. The CDR3 totals 12 residues.

This clonotype occurred a few times. This chain uses TRBV10-3 with TRBJ2-1; the match to TRBD2 covers 7 bases. The CDR3 sequence is 14 residues long. Trimming took 10 bases from V and 6 from J; bases not matched to a gene: 12. CDR1 ENHRY and CDR2 SYGVKD come from the germline V gene. CDR3 DNA sequence: TGTGCCACCCTGGGGGGGAGTCGACTCAATGAGCAGTTCTTC. Its protein is CATLGGSRLNEQFF.

This clonotype occurred a few times. This chain links TRBV6-5 with TRBJ1-5; no reliable D call. The CDR3 contains 13 residues. V shed 4 bases and J shed 8 bases, with 12 bases lying between them. Germline CDR1 is MNHEY and CDR2 is SVGAGI. The CDR3 sequence: CASSFSVWEPQHF. CDR3 nucleotides: TGTGCCAGCAGTTTTTCTGTCTGGGAGCCCCAGCATTTT.

This clonotype was observed once. In nucleotides, the CDR3 is TGTGCCAGCAGTTTTGCAGGCAGTATTGGAAACACCATATATTTT. Translating gives CASSFAGSIGNTIYF. The J gene is TRBJ1-3, the V gene TRBV28; D is undetermined. This CDR3 has 15 amino acids. Trimming took off 3 bases at V and 3 bases at J, with 12 bases between the two ends. Germline V gene data show CDR1 as MDHEN and CDR2 as SYDVKM.

The chain combines TRBV29-1 with TRBJ1-1; D possibly corresponds to TRBD1 (6 bases). Trimming took 7 bases from V and 0 from J, leaving 12 bases between them. This CDR3 region has 13 residues. Per the germline V gene, CDR1 is SQVTM and CDR2 is ANQGSEA. The CDR3 nucleotides are TGCAGCGCGGAGGGGGGTATGAACACTGAAGCTTTCTTT. This gives the protein CSAEGGMNTEAFF. The entire variable domain, with the rest obtained from reference TRBV29-1 and TRBJ1-1, is as follows: SAVISQKPSRDICQRGTSLTIQCQVDSQVTMMFWYRQQPGQSLTLIATANQGSEATYESGFVIDKFPISRPNLTFSTLTVSNMSPEDSSIYLCSAEGGMNTEAFFGQGTRLTVV.

V gene TRBV11-3 combines with J gene TRBJ2-3; the match to TRBD2 covers 9 bases. Germline-derived CDR1 and CDR2 are SGHNT and YENEEA. The length of the CDR3 is 17 residues. With 4 bases clipped from V and 4 bases from J, the junction kept 12 bases outside the gene matches. DNA for the CDR3: TGTGCCAGCAGCTCTCTTTCTGGCGGGAGGGCGGCAGATACGCAGTATTTT. Protein: CASSSLSGGRAADTQYF.

The chain uses TRBV20-1 and TRBJ2-1; 7 bases are shared with TRBD2. The CDR3 runs to 16 residues. Germline CDR1 reads DFQATT; CDR2 reads SNEGSKA (reference sequence). The V and J ends lost 0 bases and 5 bases, in that order; junction bases with no gene match: 10. CDR3 sequence reads: CSARDGASGGDNEQFF. The CDR3 DNA sequence: TGCAGTGCTAGAGATGGGGCTAGTGGGGGGGACAATGAGCAGTTCTTC.

The chain joins TRBV6-1 to TRBJ2-2; D is possibly TRBD2 (5 bases). The CDR3 has 17 residues. The germline gives CDR1 MNHNS, CDR2 SASEGT. Trimming took off 0 bases at V and 4 bases at J, with 15 bases between the two ends. CDR3 amino acids: CASSEAIGLLVTGELFF. The DNA of the CDR3 is TGTGCCAGCAGTGAAGCGATAGGACTGCTTGTCACCGGGGAGCTGTTTTTT.

This clonotype was seen a few times. The chain carries TRBV27 and TRBJ2-1; 14 bases line up with TRBD2. V trimming: 10 bases; J trimming: 6 bases; junction bases outside the gene matches: 5. This CDR3 spans 14 amino acids. Germline assignment: CDR1 MNHEY and CDR2 SMNVEV (reference sequence). The CDR3, as DNA: TGTGCCACCAACGGACTAGCGGGAGGCAATGAGCAGTTCTTC. Its translation is CATNGLAGGNEQFF.

This clonotype came up a few times. The rearrangement joins TRBV6-2 or TRBV6-3 to TRBJ1-1; 7 bases agree with TRBD1. The CDR3 is made up of 16 amino acids. The V and J ends lost 4 bases and 5 bases, in that order; junction bases with no gene match: 13. The germline CDR1 and CDR2 sequences are MNHEY and SVGEGT. CDR3 nucleotide sequence: TGTGCCAGCAGTTTCTCCATGACAGGGAAGGGAACTGAAGCTTTCTTT. Amino acids: CASSFSMTGKGTEAFF.

As for this clonotype: This CDR3 fails to terminate in the conserved phenylalanine or tryptophan, so it likely reflects a read error. The rearrangement uses TRBV28 and TRBJ2-5; D gene unclear. The CDR3 is made up of 12 amino acids. V lost 5 bases, J lost 3 bases, and 7 bases lay in between. Looked up from germline, CDR1 is MDHEN and CDR2 is SYDVKM. The CDR3 sequence is CASSRQEETQYS. The CDR3 DNA is TGTGCCAGCAGTCGGCAGGAAGAGACCCAGTACTCC.

This clonotype was seen at least ten times. This chain's CDR3 is CASSQTSWHSPVAETQYF. Written as DNA, the CDR3 is TGTGCCAGCAGTCAGACGAGTTGGCACAGCCCGGTAGCGGAGACCCAGTACTTC. The chain is built from TRBV7-2 and TRBJ2-5, with D perhaps TRBD2 (5 bases). This CDR3 spans 18 amino acids. V was trimmed by 6 bases and J by 5 bases, leaving 28 bases between them. The V gene's germline CDR1 is SGHTA and CDR2 FQGNSA.